The text below deals with one T cell receptor (beta chain). This record belongs to a study of human T cells and chemical hapten exposure. A single record per CDR3 protein comes from TCRdb applying MiXCR to the RACE reads. The table includes 80,000 to 100,000 distinct CDR3 sequences, about 8.9% detected once. Time point given: pre-sensitization, week 0. Specified treatment: therapeutic diphenylcyclopropenone sensitization with weekly scalp DPC. Unfractionated whole blood was the source of the extracted total RNA. Trimming stripped 5 bases from V and 9 bases from J, with 8 bases between. Germline V CDR1 and CDR2: SEHNR, FQNEAQ (reference sequence). This CDR3 is 12 amino acids long.

The rearrangement links TRBV7-9 to TRBJ1-6; the D is unclear. The sample in question was whole blood, obtained in connection with sensitization to the hapten diphenylcyclopropenone (DPC). This TCR derives from a woman aged 40-49 years with alopecia areata. Some clones in this sample may be carry-over from other donors' samples. The CDR3 sequence is CASSGEASPLHF. For the CDR3, the DNA is TGTGCCAGCAGCGGGGAGGCTTCACCCCTCCACTTT. Looking up the rest from reference TRBV7-9 and TRBJ1-6 gives the full variable domain: DTGVSQNPRHKITKRGQNVTFRCDPISEHNRLYWYRQTLGQGPEFLTYFQNEAQLEKSRLLSDRFSAERPKGSFSTLEIQRTEQGDSAMYLCASSGEASPLHFGNGTRLTVT.